This TCR beta chain was recovered during a study of CD8 T cells in ankylosing spondylitis. Study outcomes and limitations: CD8+ by phenotype, disease-linked clones were relatively rare in peripheral blood. There was a TCR beta motif, made of several highly homologous variants, that appeared characteristic of ankylosing spondylitis blood.

As to this clonotype: The antigen is undetermined. The junction departs from germline at one end; a sequencing error may be responsible.

Germline V gene lookup returns CDR1 SGHTA and CDR2 FQGNSA. The CDR3 loop spans 13 amino acids. Scientists made TCR beta libraries using quantitative 5'-RACE with molecular barcodes. MiXCR, run by TCRdb on the 5' RACE reads, gives a single entry per CDR3 protein. The repertoire holds roughly 130,000 distinct CDR3 sequences, roughly 13% seen once, with approximately 3% in the top ten. Source material: blood, either unsorted or a sorted T cell fraction (not recorded which). The chain combines TRBV7-2 with TRBJ1-5; D not certain. The receptor was derived from a female donor with ankylosing spondylitis or in good health (not recorded which). The CDR3 loop reads CASSKETNQPHHF. The CDR3, as DNA: TGTGCCAGCAGCAAGGAGACGAATCAGCCCCACCATTTT.